The entry below describes one T cell receptor beta chain. Antigen: not known. Following autologous stem cell transplantation, relapse occurred in every patient, and exposure to brentuximab vedotin varied. The source of the sample is a study of PD-1 blockade in classical Hodgkin lymphoma. Findings of the study overall: A significant rise in TCR diversity by C4D1 was seen for CD4+ but not CD8+ cells. Later analyses included only patients treated at least 1 year post-ASCT.

Germline CDR1 MDHEN, CDR2 SYDVKM. V was pared by 3 bases and J by 5 bases, with 1 base of the junction left unmatched. The CDR3 is 13 residues long. This table comes from immunoSEQ multiplex PCR, and its TCRdb copy is limited to in-frame clones, with some not included. Of some 100,000 clones in the sample, roughly 92% were seen once. Sequenced material: peripheral blood mononuclear cells (PBMCs), taken at baseline. The chain couples TRBV28 to TRBJ2-1, with TRBD2 matching over 7 bases. The sequence derives from a human donor with classical Hodgkin lymphoma. CDR3 sequence (DNA): TGTGCCAGCAGTTTTGGGAGGGACAATGAGCAGTTCTTC. Translating it yields CASSFGRDNEQFF.